This TCR beta chain was sequenced during a study of T cell repertoires in ileal Crohn's disease. About the study: Every patient was operated on for stricturing (about 60%) or penetrating (about 40%) complications. Study-level points and caveats: Compared with non-smokers, active smokers at surgery showed more clonal expansions. Mucosal expansions were suggested to be mainly CD8 T cells.

The data were produced by immunoSEQ multiplex PCR, yet TCRdb's version contains in-frame clones alone and is incomplete. Found here are about 11,000 clones, 75% to 85% of them singletons; the top ten hold about 15%. Time point described: neoterminal ileum biopsy at postoperative endoscopy, about 6 months after surgery. The CDR3 contains 13 residues. Trimming stripped 3 bases from V and 5 bases from J, with 10 bases between. Germline lookup yields CDR1 MNHEY and CDR2 SVGAGI. There are a few counts of this clone. Its antigen is unidentified. The sample was ileal tissue. This TCR was recovered from an adult with Crohn's disease. The chain joins TRBV6-5 to TRBJ2-5, with D possibly being TRBD2 (7 bases). The CDR3 loop is CASSYRGAETQYF. The CDR3 DNA follows: TGTGCCAGCAGTTATCGGGGGGCCGAGACCCAGTACTTC.